One T cell receptor beta chain is described in this entry. The antigen remains undetermined. The source of the sample is a study of cytomegalovirus exposure and HLA in healthy donors. Study-wide points: For presence/absence analyses, sequencing depth was assumed to be roughly uniform across donors. According to the study, 150 to 200 TCR beta chains were cytomegalovirus-associated. In a later analysis, HLA-associated TCR beta chains were more clonally expanded than equally common others.

The CDR3 loop spans 13 amino acids. Germline V lookup: CDR1 MNHEY, CDR2 SVGAGI. Trimming took 6 bases from V and 4 from J; bases not matched to a gene: 5. With 60 Vbeta and 13 Jbeta primers, the PCR was carried out. Generated by immunoSEQ multiplex PCR, the TCRdb table keeps only in-frame clones and is missing some. The sample has roughly 120,000 clones, 9.5% seen once. Sequenced sample: PBMCs. The gene calls are TRBV6-5 and TRBJ1-2; 7 bases map to TRBD1. The origin of this receptor is a man aged 30 to 45 in good health and CMV-seronegative. The CDR3 reads CASRRQGGYGYTF. In DNA form, the CDR3 reads TGTGCCAGCAGACGACAGGGCGGCTATGGCTACACCTTC.